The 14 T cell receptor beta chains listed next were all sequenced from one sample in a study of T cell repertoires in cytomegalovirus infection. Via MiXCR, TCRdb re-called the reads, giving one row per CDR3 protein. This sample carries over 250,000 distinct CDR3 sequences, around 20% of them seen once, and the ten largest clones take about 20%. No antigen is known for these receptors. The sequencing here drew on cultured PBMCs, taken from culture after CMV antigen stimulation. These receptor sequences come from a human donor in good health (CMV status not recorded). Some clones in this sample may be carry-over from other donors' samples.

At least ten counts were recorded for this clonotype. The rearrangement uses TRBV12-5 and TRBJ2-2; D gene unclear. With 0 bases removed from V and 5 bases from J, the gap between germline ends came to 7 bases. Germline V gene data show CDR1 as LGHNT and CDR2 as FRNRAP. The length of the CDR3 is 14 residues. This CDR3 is CASGLVHLTGELFF. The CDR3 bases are TGTGCTAGTGGTTTGGTACATTTGACCGGGGAGCTGTTTTTT.

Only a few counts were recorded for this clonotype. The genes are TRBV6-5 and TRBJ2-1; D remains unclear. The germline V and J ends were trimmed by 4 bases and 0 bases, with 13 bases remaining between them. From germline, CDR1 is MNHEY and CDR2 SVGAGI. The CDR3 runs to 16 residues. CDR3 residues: CASSSSPLDSYNEQFF. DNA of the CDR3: TGTGCCAGCAGTTCGTCCCCACTCGACTCCTACAATGAGCAGTTCTTC.

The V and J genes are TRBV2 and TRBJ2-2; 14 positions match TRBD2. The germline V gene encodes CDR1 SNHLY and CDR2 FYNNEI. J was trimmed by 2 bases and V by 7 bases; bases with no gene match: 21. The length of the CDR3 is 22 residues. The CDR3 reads CASTGLTGGTSGRRRNTGELFF. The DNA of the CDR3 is TGTGCCAGCACAGGACTTACAGGGGGGACTAGCGGGAGAAGGCGAAACACCGGGGAGCTGTTTTTT.

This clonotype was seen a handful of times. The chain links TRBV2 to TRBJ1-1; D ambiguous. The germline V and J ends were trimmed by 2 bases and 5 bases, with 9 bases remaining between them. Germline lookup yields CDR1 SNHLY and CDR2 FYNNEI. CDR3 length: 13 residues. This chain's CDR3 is CASSEPRGTEAFF. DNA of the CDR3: TGTGCCAGCAGTGAACCAAGAGGGACTGAAGCTTTCTTT. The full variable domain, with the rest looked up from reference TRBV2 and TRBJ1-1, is EPEVTQTPSHQVTQMGQEVILRCVPISNHLYFYWYRQILGQKVEFLVSFYNNEISEKSEIFDDQFSVERPDGSNFTLKIRSTKLEDSAMYFCASSEPRGTEAFFGQGTRLTVV.

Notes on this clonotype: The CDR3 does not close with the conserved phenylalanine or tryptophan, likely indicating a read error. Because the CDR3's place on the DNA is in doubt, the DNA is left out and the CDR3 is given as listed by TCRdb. CDR3 region: CASSSPGLAGVL. J is TRBJ2-1 and V is TRBV6-2 or TRBV6-3; no DNA check was done on the table's D call, TRBD2. The CDR3 adds up to 12 amino acids, both ends counted. Germline V gene data show CDR1 as MNHEY and CDR2 as SVGEGT.

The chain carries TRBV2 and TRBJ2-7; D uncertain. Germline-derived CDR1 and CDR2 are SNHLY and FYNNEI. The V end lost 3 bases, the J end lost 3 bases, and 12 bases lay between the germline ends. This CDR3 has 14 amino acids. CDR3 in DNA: TGTGCCAGCAGTGACAGATCAAACTACTACGAGCAGTACGTC. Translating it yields CASSDRSNYYEQYV.

The CDR3 loop is CASSLGPDRQYF. The CDR3 DNA reads as TGTGCCAGCAGTTTAGGGCCAGACCGGCAGTATTTT. This chain joins TRBV12-3 or TRBV12-4 and TRBJ2-3; the D is unclear. V was clipped by 1 base and J by 11 bases, with 10 bases between them. The CDR3 has 12 residues.

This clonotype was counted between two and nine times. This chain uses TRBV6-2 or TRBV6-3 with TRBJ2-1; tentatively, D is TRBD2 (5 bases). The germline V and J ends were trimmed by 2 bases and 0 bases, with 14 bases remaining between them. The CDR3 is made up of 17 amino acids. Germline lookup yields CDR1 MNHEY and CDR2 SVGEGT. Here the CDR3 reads CASSYVSGRGSYNEQFF. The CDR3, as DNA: TGTGCCAGCAGTTACGTTTCTGGGAGAGGCTCCTACAATGAGCAGTTCTTC.

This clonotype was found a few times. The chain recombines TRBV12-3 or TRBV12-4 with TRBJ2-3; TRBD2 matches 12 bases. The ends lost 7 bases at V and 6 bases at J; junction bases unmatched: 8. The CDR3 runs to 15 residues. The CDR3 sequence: CASTPTSGRGDTQYF. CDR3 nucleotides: TGTGCCAGCACCCCGACTAGCGGGAGAGGGGATACGCAGTATTTT.

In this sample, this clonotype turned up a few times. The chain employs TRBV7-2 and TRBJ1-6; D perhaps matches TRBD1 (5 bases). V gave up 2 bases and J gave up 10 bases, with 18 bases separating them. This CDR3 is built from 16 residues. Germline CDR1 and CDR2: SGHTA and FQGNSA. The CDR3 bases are TGTGCCAGCAGCTTAAACGTTCCAGGGCTAGCATCACCCCTCCACTTT. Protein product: CASSLNVPGLASPLHF. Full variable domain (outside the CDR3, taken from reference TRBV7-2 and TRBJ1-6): GAGVSQSPSNKVTEKGKDVELRCDPISGHTALYWYRQSLGQGLEFLIYFQGNSAPDKSGLPSDRFSAERTGGSVSTLTIQRTQQEDSAVYLCASSLNVPGLASPLHFGNGTRLTVT.

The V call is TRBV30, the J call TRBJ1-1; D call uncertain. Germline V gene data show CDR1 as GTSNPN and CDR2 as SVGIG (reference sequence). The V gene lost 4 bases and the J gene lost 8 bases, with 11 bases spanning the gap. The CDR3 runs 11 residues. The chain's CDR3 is CAWKLHSEAFF. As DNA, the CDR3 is TGTGCCTGGAAACTACATTCCGAAGCTTTCTTT.

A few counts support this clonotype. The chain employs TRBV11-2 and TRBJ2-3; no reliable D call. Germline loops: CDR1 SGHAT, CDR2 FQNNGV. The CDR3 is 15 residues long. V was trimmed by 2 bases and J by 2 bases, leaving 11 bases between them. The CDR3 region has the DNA TGTGCCAGCAGCTTATCCGGCGGACCCACAGATACGCAGTATTTT. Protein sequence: CASSLSGGPTDTQYF.

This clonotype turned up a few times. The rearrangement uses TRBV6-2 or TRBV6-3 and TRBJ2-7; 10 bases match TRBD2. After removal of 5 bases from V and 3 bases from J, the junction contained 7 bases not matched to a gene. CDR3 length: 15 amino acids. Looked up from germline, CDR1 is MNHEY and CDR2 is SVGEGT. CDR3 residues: CASSTPASGSYEQYF. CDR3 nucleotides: TGTGCCAGCAGTACACCAGCTAGCGGGAGCTACGAGCAGTACTTC.

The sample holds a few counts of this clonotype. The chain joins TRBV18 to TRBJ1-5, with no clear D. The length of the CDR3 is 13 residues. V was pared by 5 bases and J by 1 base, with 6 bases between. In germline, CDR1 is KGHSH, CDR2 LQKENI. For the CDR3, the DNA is TGTGCCAGCTCAACAACCAGCAATCAGCCCCAGCATTTT. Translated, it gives CASSTTSNQPQHF.